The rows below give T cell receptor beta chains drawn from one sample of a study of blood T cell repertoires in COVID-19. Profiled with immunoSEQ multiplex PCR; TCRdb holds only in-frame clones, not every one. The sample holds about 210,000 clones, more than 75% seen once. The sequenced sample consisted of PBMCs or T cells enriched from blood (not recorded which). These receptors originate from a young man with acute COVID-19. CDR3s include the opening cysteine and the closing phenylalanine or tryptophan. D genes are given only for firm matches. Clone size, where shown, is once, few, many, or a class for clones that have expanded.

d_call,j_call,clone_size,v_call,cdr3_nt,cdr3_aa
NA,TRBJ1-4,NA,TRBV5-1,TGCGCCAGCAGCCCGCAGGCGGGGAATGAAAAACTGTTTTTT,CASSPQAGNEKLFF
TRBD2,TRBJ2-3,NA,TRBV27,TGTGCCAGCACCGCGACTAGCGGGGGGGCTGATACGCAGTATTTT,CASTATSGGADTQYF
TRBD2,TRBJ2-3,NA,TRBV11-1,TGTGCCAGCAGCTTCTTTGCGGGGGGGAGCACAGATACGCAGTATTTT,CASSFFAGGSTDTQYF
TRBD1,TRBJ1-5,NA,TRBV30,TGTGCCCTCGACAGGGGGGATCAGCCCCAGCATTTT,CALDRGDQPQHF
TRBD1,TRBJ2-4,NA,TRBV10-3,TGTGCCATCGGACAGGGGTTGGAAAACATTCAGTACTTC,CAIGQGLENIQYF
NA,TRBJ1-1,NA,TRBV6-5,TGTGCCAGCAGTCTTTACACTGAAGCTTTCTTT,CASSLYTEAFF
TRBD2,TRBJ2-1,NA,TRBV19,TGTGCCAGTAGTAACAGACTAGCGGGGGCCTACAATGAGCAGTTCTTC,CASSNRLAGAYNEQFF
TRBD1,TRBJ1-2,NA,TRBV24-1,TGTGCCACCAGTGACCCCGGACAGGGGTACTATGGCTACACCTTC,CATSDPGQGYYGYTF
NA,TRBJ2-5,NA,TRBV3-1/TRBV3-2,TGTGCCAGCAGCCAAGAGTACCGGGAGACCCAGTACTTC,CASSQEYRETQYF
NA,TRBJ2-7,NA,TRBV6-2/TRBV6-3,TGTGCCAGCAGTAAACTCCCCGGGACTTTCTACGAGCAGTACTTC,CASSKLPGTFYEQYF
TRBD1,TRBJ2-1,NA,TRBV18,TGTGCCAGCTCGGGGACAGGGCGGCGGTCCGGACCCTACAATGAGCAGTTCTTC,CASSGTGRRSGPYNEQFF
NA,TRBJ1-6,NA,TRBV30,TGTGCCTGGAGTATGGGCCAGCTTAATTCACCCCTCCACTTT,CAWSMGQLNSPLHF
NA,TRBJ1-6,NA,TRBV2,TGTGCCAGCCTCCGGGAATCGTCCTATAATTCACCCCTCCACTTT,CASLRESSYNSPLHF
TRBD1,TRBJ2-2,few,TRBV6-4,TGTGCCAGCAGCGAGAGGGACAGAGACACCGGGGAGCTGTTTTTT,CASSERDRDTGELFF
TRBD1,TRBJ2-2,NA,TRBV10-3,TGTGCCATCAGCCACCCTGGGGCACAGGGGGCCGCCGGGGAGCTGTTTTTT,CAISHPGAQGAAGELFF
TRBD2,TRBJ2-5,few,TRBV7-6,TGTGCCAGCAGCTTTCTAGCGGGGCTGGGGGAGACCCAGTACTTC,CASSFLAGLGETQYF
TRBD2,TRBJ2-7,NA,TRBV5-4,TGTGCCAGCAGCTTCCCTAGCGGTGAGGCCTACGAGCAGTACTTC,CASSFPSGEAYEQYF
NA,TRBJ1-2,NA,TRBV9,TGTGCCAGCAGCCCCCTGGTGGCAGGGAACTATGGCTACACCTTC,CASSPLVAGNYGYTF
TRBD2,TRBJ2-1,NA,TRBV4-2,TGTGCCAGCAGCCAAGAGGGGACTAGCGGGGGGATGAATGAGCAGTTCTTC,CASSQEGTSGGMNEQFF
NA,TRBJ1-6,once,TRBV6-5,TGTGCCAGCAGCTCTCGGAGCTCCTATAATTCACCCCTCCACTTT,CASSSRSSYNSPLHF
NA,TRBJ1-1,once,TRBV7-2,TGTGCCAGCAGCTCCCGGGAGGTACGCACTGAAGCTTTCTTT,CASSSREVRTEAFF
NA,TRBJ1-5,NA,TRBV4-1,TGCGCCAGCAGCCCCGCCGACAGAAGTAATCAGCCCCAGCATTTT,CASSPADRSNQPQHF
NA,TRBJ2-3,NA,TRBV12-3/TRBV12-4,TGTGCCAGTCACGGGAGCACAGATACGCAGTATTTT,CASHGSTDTQYF
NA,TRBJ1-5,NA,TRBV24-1,TGTGCCGCCCTAGACAGGAGAAGCAATCAGCCCCAGCATTTT,CAALDRRSNQPQHF
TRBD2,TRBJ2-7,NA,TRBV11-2,TGTGCCAGCAGCTCCAACCGGGGGGACCACGAGCAGTACTTC,CASSSNRGDHEQYF
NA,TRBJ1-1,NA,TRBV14,TGTGCCAGCAGCGAACAGGCCTTGAACACTGAAGCTTTCTTT,CASSEQALNTEAFF
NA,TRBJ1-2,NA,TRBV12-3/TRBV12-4,TGTGCCAGCAGTTTACAGGGTAGCTATGGCTACACCTTC,CASSLQGSYGYTF
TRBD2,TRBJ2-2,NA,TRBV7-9,TGTGCCAGCAGCTTATCCCTAGCGGGGGCGAACACCGGGGAGCTGTTTTTT,CASSLSLAGANTGELFF
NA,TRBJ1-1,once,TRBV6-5,TGTGCCAGCAGTTGGGGGGGATTGAACACTGAAGCTTTCTTT,CASSWGGLNTEAFF
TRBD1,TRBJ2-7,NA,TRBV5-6,TGTGCCAGCAGCTTGGGGACAGGGCCTCTGGAGCAGTACTTC,CASSLGTGPLEQYF
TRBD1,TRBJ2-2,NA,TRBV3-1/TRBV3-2,TGTGCCAGCAGCCATGATTCCACCGGGACAGGGGCTCCCGGGGAGCTGTTTTTT,CASSHDSTGTGAPGELFF
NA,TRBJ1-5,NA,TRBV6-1,TGTGCCAGCAGTGAAGCGGCGGACAATCAGCCCCAGCATTTT,CASSEAADNQPQHF
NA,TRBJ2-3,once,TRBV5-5,TGTGCCCGCAGCGACCTAGGGGGGGGGAAGGGCACAGATACGCAGTATTTT,CARSDLGGGKGTDTQYF
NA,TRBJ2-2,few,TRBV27,TGTGCCAGCAGTCGCCAGTCTACCGGGGAGCTGTTTTTT,CASSRQSTGELFF
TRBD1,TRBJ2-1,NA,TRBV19,TGTGCCAGTACTCGGACAGGTCGCCCTCATCGAGACAATGAGCAGTTCTTC,CASTRTGRPHRDNEQFF
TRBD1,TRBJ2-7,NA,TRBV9,TGTGCCAGCAGCATGGGGACAGGGAGTTACGAGCAGTACTTC,CASSMGTGSYEQYF
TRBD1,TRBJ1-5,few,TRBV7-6,TGTGCCAGCAGCTTAGGGGCAGGGGGCGAGGAGTCCCCCAATCAGCCCCAGCATTTT,CASSLGAGGEESPNQPQHF
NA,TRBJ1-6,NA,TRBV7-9,TGTGCCAGCAGCGGGGACTCCGGGGGGCATTCACCCCTCCACTTT,CASSGDSGGHSPLHF
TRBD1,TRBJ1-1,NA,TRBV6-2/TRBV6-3,TGTGCCAGCAGTTACTCGATATCAGGGGGCACTGAAGCTTTCTTT,CASSYSISGGTEAFF
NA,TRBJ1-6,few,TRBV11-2,TGTGCCAGCAGCCCGGGAGAGTCCCTCCACTTT,CASSPGESLHF
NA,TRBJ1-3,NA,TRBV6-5,TGTGCCTCAGTCCCCAGGTCTGGAAACACCATATATTTT,CASVPRSGNTIYF
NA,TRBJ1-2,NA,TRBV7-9,TGTGCCAGCAGCTCGACAGGTACCCTCGGCTATGGCTACACCTTC,CASSSTGTLGYGYTF
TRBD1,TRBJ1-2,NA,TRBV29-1,TGCAGCGGAGGACAGGGGGCAGATGGCTACACCTTC,CSGGQGADGYTF
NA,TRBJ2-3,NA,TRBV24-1,TGTGCCACCAGTCTAGATTTCGGAACGCAGTATTTT,CATSLDFGTQYF
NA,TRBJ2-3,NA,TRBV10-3,TGTGCCATCAGTGAGTCTTCAGGGTCGGCAGATACGCAGTATTTT,CAISESSGSADTQYF
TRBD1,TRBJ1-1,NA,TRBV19,TGTGCCAGTATGAGGTCGAGGGGGGACAGGGCCGAAGCTTTCTTT,CASMRSRGDRAEAFF
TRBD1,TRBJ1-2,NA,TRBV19,TGTGCCAGTAGTATTGATACAGGACAGGGGCGCTATGGCTACACCTTC,CASSIDTGQGRYGYTF
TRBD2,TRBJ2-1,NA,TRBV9,TGTGCCAGCAGCCCCCGTGATGTACTAGCGGGGGGGCACAGCAATGAGCAGTTCTTC,CASSPRDVLAGGHSNEQFF